This T cell receptor (beta chain) was documented in a study of T cells after somatic rescue of genetic block (dated by TCRdb to about 2020). Describing the broader study: What the study looked at was long-term robustness, specifically in a T-cell system that came about through somatic rescue of a genetic block in T-cell development.

Of note for this clone: It lacks a known antigen. No clone much larger than this one lies a single base away; base qualities are absent.

Libraries came from the immunoSEQ multiplex PCR assay. The immuneACCESS repertoire file appears here via TCRdb, limited to in-frame rearrangements. These files lack a portion of the clones; in checked studies, under half of the deficit traces to unresolved V genes, and the cause of the others is not known. This sample comprises tens of thousands of clones, just under 90% of them detected only once. Roughly 1.7% of the sample is in the top ten clones. V is cut by 3 bases and J by 4 bases, and the space between the germline ends is 13 bases. Taken from cysteine to phenylalanine, the CDR3 has 15 residues. Of all the DNA, just the CDR3 is kept, 45 bases in frame from base 1. Based on the germline V gene, the CDR1 and CDR2 sequences are MGHDK and SYGVNS.

The rearrangement joined TRBV25-1 to TRBJ2-1, with the identity of the D gene unclear. Sequenced sample: peripheral blood mononuclear cells (PBMCs). The TCR was taken from a woman between 18 and 30 years old. The DNA sequence is TGTGCCAGCAGTGAGCGACTGCTACGTTACAATGAGCAGTTCTTC. Its amino acids are CASSERLLRYNEQFF.